This TCR beta chain is from a study of identical twins. With 5 bases removed from V and 5 bases from J, the gap between germline ends came to 16 bases. The CDR3 totals 15 residues. This clonotype was detected a few times. Its matching antigen is unknown. Template switching created a universal primer site, and the cDNA included unique molecular identifiers. Via MiXCR, TCRdb re-called the 5' RACE reads, giving one row per CDR3 protein. The sample carries under 900,000 distinct CDR3 sequences, roughly an eighth recorded once. Study-wide points: Twins shared out-of-frame alpha sequences with excess low generation probability.

The data were also submitted as part of a second study, on yellow fever vaccine responses in identical twins.

V is TRBV12-3 or TRBV12-4 and J is TRBJ2-1; no reliable D call. The sequence was collected from a woman aged 18-30 years in good health. Specimen: PBMCs. CDR3 DNA: TGTGCCAGCAGTCCATCAGTCCAAATAAACAATGAGCAGTTCTTC. This sequence encodes CASSPSVQINNEQFF.